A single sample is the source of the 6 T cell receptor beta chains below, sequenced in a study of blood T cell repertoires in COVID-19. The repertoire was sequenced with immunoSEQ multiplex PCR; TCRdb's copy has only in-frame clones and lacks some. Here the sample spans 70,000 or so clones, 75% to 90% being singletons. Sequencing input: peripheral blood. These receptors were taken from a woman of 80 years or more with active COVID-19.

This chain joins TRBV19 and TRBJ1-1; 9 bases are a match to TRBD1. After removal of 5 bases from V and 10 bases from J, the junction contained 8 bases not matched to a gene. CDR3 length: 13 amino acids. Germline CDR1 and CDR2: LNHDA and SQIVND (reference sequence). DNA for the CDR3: TGTGCCAGTAGTTCGGGACAGGGAGCTTCAGCTTTCTTT. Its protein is CASSSGQGASAFF.

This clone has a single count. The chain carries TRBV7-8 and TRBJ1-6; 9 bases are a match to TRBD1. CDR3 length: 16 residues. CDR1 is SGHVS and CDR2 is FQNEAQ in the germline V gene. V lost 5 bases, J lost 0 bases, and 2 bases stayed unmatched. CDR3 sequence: CASSRTGDSYNSPLHF. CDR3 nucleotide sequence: TGTGCCAGCAGCCGGACAGGGGACTCCTATAATTCACCCCTCCACTTT. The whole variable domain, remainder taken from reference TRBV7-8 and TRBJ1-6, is GAGVSQSPRYKVAKRGQDVALRCDPISGHVSLFWYQQALGQGPEFLTYFQNEAQLDKSGLPSDRFFAERPEGSVSTLKIQRTQQEDSAVYLCASSRTGDSYNSPLHFGNGTRLTVT.

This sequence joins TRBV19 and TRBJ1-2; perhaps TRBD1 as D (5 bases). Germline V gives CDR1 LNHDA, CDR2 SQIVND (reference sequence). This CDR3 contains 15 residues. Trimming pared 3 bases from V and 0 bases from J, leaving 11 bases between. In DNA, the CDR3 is TGTGCCAGTAGTATCCTCTGGGGGGCTAACTATGGCTACACCTTC. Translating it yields CASSILWGANYGYTF.

DNA of the CDR3: TGCAGTGCCCCCCCGCGAGATACGCAGTATTTT. As protein: CSAPPRDTQYF. V is TRBV20-1 and J is TRBJ2-3; no firm D call. Trimming shortened V by 6 bases and J by 5 bases, and 9 bases separated the two germline ends. CDR1 DFQATT and CDR2 SNEGSKA come from the germline V gene (reference sequence). The CDR3 runs to 11 residues.

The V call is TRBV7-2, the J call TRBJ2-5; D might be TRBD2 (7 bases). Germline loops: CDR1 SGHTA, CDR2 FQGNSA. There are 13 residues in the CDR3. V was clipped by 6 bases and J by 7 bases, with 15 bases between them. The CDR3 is CASSSEGGGTQYF. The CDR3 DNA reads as TGTGCCAGCAGTTCGGAGGGAGGGGGGACCCAGTACTTC.

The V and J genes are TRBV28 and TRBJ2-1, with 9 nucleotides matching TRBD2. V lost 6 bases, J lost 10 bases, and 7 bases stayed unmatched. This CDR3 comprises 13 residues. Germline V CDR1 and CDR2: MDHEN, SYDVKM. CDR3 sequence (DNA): TGTGCCAGCAGCCCGGTAGCGGGAGCGGAGCAGTTCTTC. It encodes CASSPVAGAEQFF.